This T cell receptor (beta chain) came from a study of regulatory T cells in long-lasting Graves disease. Study-wide findings and caveats: Persistent disease exhibited a predilection for TRBV28, TRBJ1-2 and TRBJ2-5.

V dropped 6 bases and J dropped 4; count of bases not matched to a gene: 13. This CDR3 has 16 residues. Arm-PCR of CDR3 regions and iRepertoire HTBI primers were the basis on which TCR beta libraries were built. MiXCR, run by TCRdb on the multiplex PCR reads, gives a single entry per CDR3 protein. The table has about 400,000 distinct CDR3 sequences, around 21% seen once; the top ten hold around 20%. The sample's time point: persistent/refractory GD, antithyroid drugs over 5 years with positive TRAb. RNA isolated from PBMCs was used to make the TCR library. American Thyroid Association guidelines defined how Graves' disease was diagnosed. This clonotype was seen repeatedly, ten times or more. Its antigen is undetermined.

The sample consisted of peripheral blood mononuclear cells (PBMCs), taken when the disease was refractory, from a patient treated with antithyroid drugs. The TCR originated in a female donor with Graves disease. The chain couples TRBV12-3 or TRBV12-4 to TRBJ2-7; 9 bases are shared with TRBD1. In nucleotides, the CDR3 is TGTGCCAGCAGCTGGGGTCCGGGACAGGGTGGGTACGAGCAGTACTTC. The encoded protein is CASSWGPGQGGYEQYF.